This TCR beta chain was sequenced for a study of T cell changes during pregnancy in multiple sclerosis. The assay was immunoSEQ multiplex PCR, and TCRdb's table has in-frame clones only and misses some. There are some 100,000 clones in the sample; approximately 94% occur only once, and about 0.9% lies in the top ten. This sequence was found in a female donor with multiple sclerosis, enrolled in a pregnancy study. Sequencing used peripheral blood, obtained before pregnancy.

In nucleotides, the CDR3 is TGTGCCTGGAGTGTATTCGGGGGGCGAGGCACTGAAGCTTTCTTT. It specifies CAWSVFGGRGTEAFF. The rearrangement joins TRBV30 to TRBJ1-1; the D gene is possibly TRBD1 (6 bases). The CDR3 is 15 residues long. Germline V gives CDR1 GTSNPN, CDR2 SVGIG (reference sequence). V was cut by 0 bases and J by 4 bases, with 15 bases left in between.